What follows are 14 T cell receptor beta chains derived from one specimen sequenced in a study of cytomegalovirus exposure and HLA in healthy donors. The PCR employed 60 Vbeta primers together with 13 Jbeta primers. The repertoire was sequenced with immunoSEQ multiplex PCR; TCRdb's copy has only in-frame clones and lacks some. Among over 150,000 clones listed, roughly 80% were seen once. The sequenced sample was PBMCs. All receptors come from a human donor in good health.

The genes are TRBV7-2 and TRBJ2-7; possibly TRBD2 for D (6 bases). Germline values: CDR1 SGHTA, CDR2 FQGNSA. V lost 2 bases, J lost 2 bases, and 10 bases lay in between. The CDR3 spans 14 residues. The CDR3 coding sequence is TGTGCCAGCAGCTTAAGGCGGGGAACCTACGAGCAGTACTTC. This gives the protein CASSLRRGTYEQYF.

The chain couples TRBV6-6 to TRBJ2-5; unclear D gene. The J call could be wrong; TRBJ2-7 is a better fit for the DNA end. This CDR3 spans 12 amino acids. The germline gives CDR1 MNHNY, CDR2 SVGAGI (reference sequence). This CDR3 reads CASRTSTYEQYF. Written as DNA, the CDR3 is TGTGCCAGCAGGACATCCACCTACGAGCAGTACTTC.

J is TRBJ2-1 and V is TRBV15, with TRBD2 identical over 8 bases. V lost 1 base to trimming and J lost 2 bases; unmatched junction nucleotides: 1. CDR3 length: 15 amino acids. Germline CDR1 and CDR2: LNHNV and YYDKDF (reference sequence). This CDR3 reads CATSRVAGTYNEQFF. In DNA form, the CDR3 reads TGTGCCACCAGCAGAGTAGCGGGAACCTACAATGAGCAGTTCTTC.

The chain has TRBV9 and TRBJ1-5; TRBD1 is a possible D gene (5 bases). Trimming stripped 0 bases from V and 3 bases from J, with 10 bases between. The germline gives CDR1 SGDLS, CDR2 YYNGEE. This CDR3 contains 15 residues. The CDR3 nucleotides are TGTGCCAGCAGCGTAGGTCAGGGCCTCAATCAGCCCCAGCATTTT. It is translated as CASSVGQGLNQPQHF.

The gene calls are TRBV7-2 and TRBJ1-5, with TRBD1 matching over 9 bases. V dropped 4 bases and J dropped 6; count of bases not matched to a gene: 4. The CDR3 length is 14 residues. The V gene's germline CDR1 is SGHTA and CDR2 FQGNSA. In nucleotides, the CDR3 is TGTGCCAGCAGCTCACAGGGGGCTTTTCAGCCCCAGCATTTT. Translating gives CASSSQGAFQPQHF.

This chain uses TRBV4-3 with TRBJ1-1; D ambiguous. Trimming shortened V by 2 bases and J by 1 base, and 8 bases separated the two germline ends. This CDR3 is 14 amino acids long. Germline loops: CDR1 LGHNA, CDR2 YSLEER. CDR3 nucleotides: TGCGCCAGCAGCCAACAGAGCGGGAACACTGAAGCTTTCTTT. Translated: CASSQQSGNTEAFF.

V gene TRBV2 combines with J gene TRBJ2-5; 9 bases are shared with TRBD2. CDR1 SNHLY and CDR2 FYNNEI come from the germline V gene. CDR3 length equals 14 residues. With V trimmed by 5 bases and J by 1 base, 2 bases remained unmatched. The DNA of the CDR3 is TGTGCCAGCAGTCTGACTAGCGGCCAAGAGACCCAGTACTTC. It is translated as CASSLTSGQETQYF.

V usage is TRBV11-2 and J usage is TRBJ1-2; D is undetermined. The CDR3 is 15 residues long. Trimming cost V 0 bases and J 4 bases, with 12 bases left between them. Germline-derived CDR1 and CDR2 are SGHAT and FQNNGV. The CDR3 bases are TGTGCCAGCAGCTTAGATCGTCAGGCCTTCTATGGCTACACCTTC. As protein: CASSLDRQAFYGYTF. The full variable domain, rest sourced from reference TRBV11-2 and TRBJ1-2, is EAGVAQSPRYKIIEKRQSVAFWCNPISGHATLYWYQQILGQGPKLLIQFQNNGVVDDSQLPKDRFSAERLKGVDSTLKIQPAKLEDSAVYLCASSLDRQAFYGYTFGSGTRLTVV.

V usage is TRBV5-6 and J usage is TRBJ2-5, with TRBD2 matching 10 bases. The CDR3 sequence is 18 residues long. The trim removed 3 bases at V and 1 base at J, leaving 12 bases unmatched. CDR1 and CDR2 from the germline V gene are SGHDT and YYEEEE. The DNA for the CDR3 is TGTGCCAGCAGCTCTAGACTAGCGGGCAAAGCAGGCCAAGAGACCCAGTACTTC. Protein sequence: CASSSRLAGKAGQETQYF.

The chain couples TRBV21-1 to TRBJ2-7; no DNA check was done on the table's D call, TRBD1. TRBV21-1 is a known pseudogene. The CDR3 has 15 amino acids. In nucleotides, the CDR3 is TGTGCCAGCAGCATTTACAGGGCCAGACCCTACGAGCAGTACTTC. This codes for CASSIYRARPYEQYF.

J is TRBJ2-1 and V is TRBV9; 11 positions match TRBD2. The junction had 6 bases not matched to a gene; V was cut back by 3 bases and J by 7 bases. In germline, CDR1 is SGDLS, CDR2 YYNGEE. The CDR3 is 15 residues long. CDR3 sequence: CASSAVGLAANEQFF. CDR3 coding DNA: TGTGCCAGCAGCGCGGTGGGACTAGCGGCGAATGAGCAGTTCTTC. Complete variable domain (other parts from reference TRBV9 and TRBJ2-1): DSGVTQTPKHLITATGQRVTLRCSPRSGDLSVYWYQQSLDQGLQFLIQYYNGEERAKGNILERFSAQQFPDLHSELNLSSLELGDSALYFCASSAVGLAANEQFFGPGTRLTVL.

V gene TRBV4-1 combines with J gene TRBJ2-3, with 14 bases identical to TRBD2. V gave up 4 bases and J gave up 0 bases; unmatched junction bases: 6. Germline-derived CDR1 and CDR2 are MGHRA and YSYEKL. This CDR3 comprises 18 residues. The CDR3 region is CASSPRLAGGPSTDTQYF. The CDR3 nucleotides are TGCGCCAGCAGCCCTAGACTAGCGGGGGGGCCTAGCACAGATACGCAGTATTTT.

The rearrangement uses TRBV29-1 and TRBJ1-2; possible D gene TRBD1, 5 bases. CDR1 SQVTM and CDR2 ANQGSEA come from the germline V gene. V was trimmed by 3 bases and J by 4 bases, leaving 12 bases between them. The CDR3 extends over 13 amino acids. The CDR3 reads CSVDPVGAYGYTF. The CDR3 DNA follows: TGCAGCGTTGATCCCGTAGGGGCCTATGGCTACACCTTC.

The gene calls are TRBV28 and TRBJ1-1; TRBD1 matches at 9 bases. CDR3 size: 15 residues. The trim removed 5 bases at V and 0 bases at J, leaving 4 bases unmatched. Germline CDR1 MDHEN, CDR2 SYDVKM. Written as DNA, the CDR3 is TGTGCCAGCAGTGTCAGGACAGGGGTGAACACTGAAGCTTTCTTT. Translation: CASSVRTGVNTEAFF.